This T cell receptor beta chain was identified during a study of T cells in Graves' hyperthyroidism and ophthalmopathy. From RNA transcripts, TCR beta CDR3 regions were amplified. HTBI primers were employed in a first-round RT-PCR of the TCR CDR3. TCRdb called the multiplex PCR reads again in MiXCR, with one record for every CDR3 protein. The data show around 300,000 distinct CDR3 sequences, 13% seen once. Germline-derived CDR1 and CDR2 are LGHDT and YNNKEL (reference sequence). The J segment lost 8 bases and the V segment lost 4 bases, leaving 5 bases of the junction unmatched. This CDR3 has 16 amino acids. The study, taken as a whole, reports: Clonotypes that were expanded in thyroid above 0.001 mostly appeared in blood too.

The sample holds many counts of this clonotype. Its target is not known. Not enrolled were patients with uncontrolled infection, other autoimmune disease, pregnancy or lactation. Diagnostic assessment was based on clinical symptoms, serum thyroxine and TRAb, thyroid ultrasound and orbital computed tomography. This sample holds PBMCs from 10 ml fresh peripheral blood. Sequenced sample: blood. This chain uses TRBV3-1 with TRBJ2-1, with 16 bases matching TRBD2. This clonotype was sampled from a woman aged 30 to 39 with Graves' hyperthyroidism that later progressed to Graves' ophthalmopathy. CDR3 protein: CASSRGTSGGGDEQFF. The CDR3 bases are TGTGCCAGCAGCCGAGGGACTAGCGGGGGGGGCGATGAGCAGTTCTTC.